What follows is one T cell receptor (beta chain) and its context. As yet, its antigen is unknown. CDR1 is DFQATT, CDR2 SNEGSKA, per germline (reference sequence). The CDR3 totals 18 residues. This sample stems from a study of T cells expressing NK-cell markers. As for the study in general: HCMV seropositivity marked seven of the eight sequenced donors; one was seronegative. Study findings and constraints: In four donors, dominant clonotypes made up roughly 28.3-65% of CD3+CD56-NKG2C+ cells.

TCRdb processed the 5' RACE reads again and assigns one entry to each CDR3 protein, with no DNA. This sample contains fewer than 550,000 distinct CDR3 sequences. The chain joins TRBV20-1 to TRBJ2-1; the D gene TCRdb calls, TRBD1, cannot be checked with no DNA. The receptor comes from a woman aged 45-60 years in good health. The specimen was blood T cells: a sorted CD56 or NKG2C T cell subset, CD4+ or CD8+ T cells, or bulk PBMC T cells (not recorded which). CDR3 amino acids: CSARGVTQGKVAYNEQFF.